A selection of T cell receptor beta chains follows, all from one sample in a study of shared clonotypes between healthy human individuals. Sequencing was performed with immunoSEQ multiplex PCR; in TCRdb, only in-frame clones are kept and a portion is missing. Among hundreds of thousands of clones listed, 76% were seen once. Sequenced sample: PBMCs. These receptors were obtained from a woman in her forties in good health. Some clones in this sample may be carry-over from other donors' samples. Both conserved end residues are part of each CDR3. The D gene is left open where the match is weak. Size tells how often a clone was seen (once, few, many) or the class of an expanded clone, and some rows leave it out.

TRBD1,.,TRBJ1-2,TRBV30,CAWSRDRGRDGYTF,TGTGCCTGGAGTAGGGACAGGGGGCGCGATGGCTACACCTTC
TRBD1,.,TRBJ2-1,TRBV5-1,CASGTDPNSYNEQFF,TGCGCCAGTGGGACAGACCCTAATTCCTACAATGAGCAGTTCTTC
.,.,TRBJ1-1,TRBV4-1,CASSQGPGENTEAFF,TGCGCCAGCAGCCAAGGTCCGGGGGAGAACACTGAAGCTTTCTTT
TRBD1,.,TRBJ1-1,TRBV10-1,CASSGGTGQGITEAFF,TGCGCCAGCAGTGGGGGGACAGGGCAAGGAATCACTGAAGCTTTCTTT
TRBD2,.,TRBJ2-3,TRBV5-1,CASSLGSSGSGDTQYF,TGCGCCAGCAGCCTGGGTTCTAGCGGGAGTGGAGATACGCAGTATTTT
.,.,TRBJ1-1,TRBV7-9,CASSFTGRTEAFF,TGTGCCAGCAGCTTCACAGGGAGGACTGAAGCTTTCTTT
.,.,TRBJ2-1,TRBV7-9,CASTGRGPYNEQFF,TGTGCCAGCACGGGACGGGGGCCCTACAATGAGCAGTTCTTC
.,few,TRBJ2-6,TRBV7-9,CASSVGYSGANVLTF,TGTGCCAGCAGCGTAGGGTACTCTGGGGCCAACGTCCTGACTTTC
.,.,TRBJ2-6,TRBV11-2,CASSLVTGAGANVLTF,TGTGCCAGCAGCTTAGTTACGGGGGCTGGGGCCAACGTCCTGACTTTC
.,.,TRBJ2-7,TRBV5-1,CASSFGGSSYEQYF,TGCGCCAGCTCCTTCGGGGGATCATCCTACGAGCAGTACTTC
.,once,TRBJ2-3,TRBV14,CASSHKWYTQYF,TGTGCCAGCAGCCATAAATGGTATACGCAGTATTTT
.,.,TRBJ2-4,TRBV28,CASSFRSGREYF,TGTGCCAGCAGTTTTCGGTCGGGTCGGGAGTACTTC
TRBD1,.,TRBJ2-2,TRBV5-1,CASSLVYRGNTGELFF,TGCGCCAGCAGCTTGGTCTACAGGGGCAACACCGGGGAGCTGTTTTTT
.,.,TRBJ2-2,TRBV7-9,CASSPPWGGTNTGELFF,TGTGCCAGCAGCCCCCCGTGGGGGGGCACGAACACCGGGGAGCTGTTTTTT
TRBD2,.,TRBJ2-7,TRBV5-6,CASSQERGHEQYF,TGTGCCAGCAGCCAAGAGCGGGGCCACGAGCAGTACTTC
TRBD1,.,TRBJ2-5,TRBV6-5,CASRSGQGSETQYF,TGTGCCAGCAGATCGGGACAGGGGTCGGAGACCCAGTACTTC
.,few,TRBJ2-7,TRBV27,CASSFGSGVYEQYF,TGTGCCAGCAGTTTTGGATCGGGCGTCTACGAGCAGTACTTC
.,.,TRBJ2-5,TRBV2,CASGRRIWSDLQETQYF,TGTGCCAGCGGGCGACGTATTTGGTCGGACCTTCAAGAGACCCAGTACTTC